This record concerns one TCR beta chain sequence. Pregnant or lactating patients were excluded, as were those with uncontrolled infection or other autoimmune disease. Fresh peripheral blood, roughly 9.3 ml, was the source of the PBMCs. V was shortened by 0 bases and J by 8 bases, with 19 bases between the two germline ends. From germline, CDR1 is MNHEY and CDR2 SVGEGT. The CDR3 is made up of 16 amino acids. This record comes from a study of T cells in Graves' hyperthyroidism and ophthalmopathy. Authors of the study amplified TCR beta CDR3 regions from RNA transcripts. The TCR CDR3 first-round RT-PCR relied on the HTBI primer set. TCRdb reanalysed the multiplex PCR reads using MiXCR and keeps one entry per CDR3 protein. The sample has 300,000 to 450,000 distinct CDR3 sequences, around 20% seen once.

V usage is TRBV6-2 or TRBV6-3 and J usage is TRBJ1-1; maybe TRBD1 (5 bases). The sample taken for sequencing was blood. The receptor was derived from a man younger than 35 with Graves' ophthalmopathy. CDR3 nucleotides: TGTGCCAGCAGTTACTCAATCAATAGGGGTTGGACCGAAGCTTTCTTT. Protein product: CASSYSINRGWTEAFF.